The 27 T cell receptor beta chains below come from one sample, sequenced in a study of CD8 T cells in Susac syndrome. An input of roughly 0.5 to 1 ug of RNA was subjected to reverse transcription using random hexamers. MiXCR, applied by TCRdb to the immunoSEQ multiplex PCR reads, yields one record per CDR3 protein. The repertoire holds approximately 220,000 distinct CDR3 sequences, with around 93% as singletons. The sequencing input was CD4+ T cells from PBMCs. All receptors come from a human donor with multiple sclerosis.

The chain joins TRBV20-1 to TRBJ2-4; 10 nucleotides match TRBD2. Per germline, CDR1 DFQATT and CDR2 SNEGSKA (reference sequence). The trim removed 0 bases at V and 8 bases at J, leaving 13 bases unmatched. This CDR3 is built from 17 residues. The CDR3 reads CSARDYGSGGPKDIQYF. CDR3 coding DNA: TGCAGTGCTAGAGATTATGGTAGCGGGGGGCCTAAAGACATTCAGTACTTC.

CDR3 in DNA: TGTGCCAGCAGCCAGATGGGACAGGGGATGGATACGCAGTATTTT. It yields the protein CASSQMGQGMDTQYF. V is TRBV3-1 and J is TRBJ2-3, with 10 bases aligning to TRBD1. The CDR3 is made up of 15 amino acids. With V trimmed by 3 bases and J by 6 bases, 6 bases remained unmatched. Germline V gene sequence: CDR1 LGHDT, CDR2 YNNKEL (reference sequence).

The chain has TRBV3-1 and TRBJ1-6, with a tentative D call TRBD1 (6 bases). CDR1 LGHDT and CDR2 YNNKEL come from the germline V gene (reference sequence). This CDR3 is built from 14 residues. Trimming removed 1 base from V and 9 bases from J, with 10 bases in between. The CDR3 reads CASSQAVRGSPLHF. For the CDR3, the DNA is TGTGCCAGCAGCCAAGCAGTCAGGGGTTCACCCCTCCACTTT.

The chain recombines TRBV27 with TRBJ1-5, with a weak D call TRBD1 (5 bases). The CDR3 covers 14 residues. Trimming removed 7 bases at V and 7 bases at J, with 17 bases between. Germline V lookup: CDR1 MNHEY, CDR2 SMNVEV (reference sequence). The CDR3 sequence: CASTSGGVGQPQHF. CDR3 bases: TGTGCCAGCACTAGTGGGGGGGTAGGACAGCCCCAGCATTTT.

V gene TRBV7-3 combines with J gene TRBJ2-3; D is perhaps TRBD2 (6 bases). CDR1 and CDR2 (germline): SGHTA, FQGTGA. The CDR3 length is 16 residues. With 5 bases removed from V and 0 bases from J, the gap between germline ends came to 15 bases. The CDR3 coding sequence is TGTGCCAGCAGCCGAACAGCGGGTCTAAGCACAGATACGCAGTATTTT. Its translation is CASSRTAGLSTDTQYF. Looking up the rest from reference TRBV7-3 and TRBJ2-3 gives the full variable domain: GAGVSQTPSNKVTEKGKYVELRCDPISGHTALYWYRQSLGQGPEFLIYFQGTGAADDSGLPNDRFFAVRPEGSVSTLKIQRTERGDSAVYLCASSRTAGLSTDTQYFGPGTRLTVL.

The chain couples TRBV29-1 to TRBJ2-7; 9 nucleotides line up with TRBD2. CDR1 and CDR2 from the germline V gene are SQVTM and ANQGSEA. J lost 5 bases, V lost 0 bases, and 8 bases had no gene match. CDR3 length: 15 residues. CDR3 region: CSVEDRRGGPNEQYF. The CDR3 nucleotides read TGCAGCGTTGAAGATCGGCGGGGGGGCCCCAACGAGCAGTACTTC.

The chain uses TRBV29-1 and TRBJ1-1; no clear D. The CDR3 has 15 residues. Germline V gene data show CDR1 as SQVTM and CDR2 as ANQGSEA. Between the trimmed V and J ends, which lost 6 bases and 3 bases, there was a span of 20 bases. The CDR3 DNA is TGCAGCGTCGCGGAACCCGGGTCTTCTCACACTGAAGCTTTCTTT. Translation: CSVAEPGSSHTEAFF. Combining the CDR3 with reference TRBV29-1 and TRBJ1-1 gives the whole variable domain SAVISQKPSRDICQRGTSLTIQCQVDSQVTMMFWYRQQPGQSLTLIATANQGSEATYESGFVIDKFPISRPNLTFSTLTVSNMSPEDSSIYLCSVAEPGSSHTEAFFGQGTRLTVV.

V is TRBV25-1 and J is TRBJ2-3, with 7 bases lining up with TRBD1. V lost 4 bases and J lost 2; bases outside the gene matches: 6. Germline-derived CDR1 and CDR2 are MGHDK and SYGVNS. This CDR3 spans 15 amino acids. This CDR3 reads CASSGDSRTTDTQYF. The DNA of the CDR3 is TGTGCCAGCAGTGGGGACAGCCGAACCACAGATACGCAGTATTTT.

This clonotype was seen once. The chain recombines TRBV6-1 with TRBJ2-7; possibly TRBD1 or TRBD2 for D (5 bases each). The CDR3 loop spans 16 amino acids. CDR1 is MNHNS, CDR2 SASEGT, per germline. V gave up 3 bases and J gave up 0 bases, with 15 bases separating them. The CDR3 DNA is TGTGCCAGCAGTGAGCGGGTCGGACACCACTCCTACGAGCAGTACGTC. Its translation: CASSERVGHHSYEQYV.

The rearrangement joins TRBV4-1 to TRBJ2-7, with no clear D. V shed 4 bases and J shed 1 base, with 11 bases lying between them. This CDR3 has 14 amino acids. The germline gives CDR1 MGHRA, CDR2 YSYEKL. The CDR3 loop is CASSPYDKSYEQYF. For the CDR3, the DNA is TGCGCCAGCAGCCCATATGACAAGTCCTACGAGCAGTACTTC.

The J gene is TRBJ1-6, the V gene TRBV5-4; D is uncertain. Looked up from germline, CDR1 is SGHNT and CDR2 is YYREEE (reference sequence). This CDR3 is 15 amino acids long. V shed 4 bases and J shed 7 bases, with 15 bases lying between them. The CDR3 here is CASSRDGLVNSPLHF. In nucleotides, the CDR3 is TGTGCCAGCAGCCGTGACGGGTTGGTGAATTCACCCCTCCACTTT.

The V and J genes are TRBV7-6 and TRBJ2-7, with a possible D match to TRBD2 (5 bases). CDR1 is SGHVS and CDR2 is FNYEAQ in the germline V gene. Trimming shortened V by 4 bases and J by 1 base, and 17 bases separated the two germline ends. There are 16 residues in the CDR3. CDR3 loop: CASSSSPGSVSYEQYF. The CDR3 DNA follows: TGTGCCAGCAGCTCCTCCCCGGGGAGTGTGTCCTACGAGCAGTACTTC.

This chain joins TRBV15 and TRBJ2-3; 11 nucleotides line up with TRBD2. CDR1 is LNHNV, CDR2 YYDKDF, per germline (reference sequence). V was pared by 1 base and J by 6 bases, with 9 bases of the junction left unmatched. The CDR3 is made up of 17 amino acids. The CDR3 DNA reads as TGTGCCACCAGCAGAGTAGGGACTAGCGGTTTAGCCGATACGCAGTATTTT. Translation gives CATSRVGTSGLADTQYF.

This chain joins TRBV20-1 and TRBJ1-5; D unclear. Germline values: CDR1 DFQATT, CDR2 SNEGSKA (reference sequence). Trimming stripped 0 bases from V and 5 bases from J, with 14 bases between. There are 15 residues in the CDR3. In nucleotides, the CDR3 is TGCAGTGCTAGAGATATGACCAAAGGGTATCAGCCCCAGCATTTT. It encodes CSARDMTKGYQPQHF.

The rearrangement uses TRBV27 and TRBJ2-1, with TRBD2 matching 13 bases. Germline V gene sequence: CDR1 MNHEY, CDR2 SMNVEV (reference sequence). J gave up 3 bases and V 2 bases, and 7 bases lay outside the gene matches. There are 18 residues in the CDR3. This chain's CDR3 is CASSLRRLAGGLYNEQFF. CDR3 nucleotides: TGTGCCAGCAGTTTACGGAGACTAGCGGGGGGCCTCTACAATGAGCAGTTCTTC.

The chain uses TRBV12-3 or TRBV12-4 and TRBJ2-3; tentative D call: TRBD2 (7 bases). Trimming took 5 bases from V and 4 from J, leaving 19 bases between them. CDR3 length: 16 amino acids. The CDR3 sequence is CASSALGGALSDTQYF. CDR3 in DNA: TGTGCCAGCAGTGCCCTAGGGGGGGCACTTTCAGATACGCAGTATTTT.

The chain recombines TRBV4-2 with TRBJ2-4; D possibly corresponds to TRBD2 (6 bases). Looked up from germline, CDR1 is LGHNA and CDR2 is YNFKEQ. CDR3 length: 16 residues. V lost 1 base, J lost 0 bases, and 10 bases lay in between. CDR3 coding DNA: TGTGCCAGCAGCCAAGTGGGAGGACAAGCCAAAAACATTCAGTACTTC. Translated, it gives CASSQVGGQAKNIQYF.

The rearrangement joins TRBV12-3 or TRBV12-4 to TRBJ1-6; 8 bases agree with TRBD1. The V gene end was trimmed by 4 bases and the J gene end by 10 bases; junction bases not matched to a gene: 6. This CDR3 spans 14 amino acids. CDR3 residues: CASSSRGQDSPLHF. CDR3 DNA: TGTGCCAGCAGTTCCAGGGGGCAAGACTCACCCCTCCACTTT.

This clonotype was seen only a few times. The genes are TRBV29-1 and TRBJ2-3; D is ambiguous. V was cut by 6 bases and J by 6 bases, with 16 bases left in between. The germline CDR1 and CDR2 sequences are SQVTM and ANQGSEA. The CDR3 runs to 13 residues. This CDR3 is CSVKRGISDTQYF. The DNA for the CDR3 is TGCAGCGTCAAGAGAGGCATTTCGGATACGCAGTATTTT.

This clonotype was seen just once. The CDR3 DNA follows: TGTGCCAGCAGCTTCGGGACAGTCCGCGAGCAGTACTTC. Translated, it gives CASSFGTVREQYF. The chain is built from TRBV7-2 and TRBJ2-7, with 7 bases that match TRBD1. The germline CDR1 and CDR2 sequences are SGHTA and FQGNSA. This CDR3 is built from 13 residues. V trimming: 3 bases; J trimming: 6 bases; junction bases outside the gene matches: 5.

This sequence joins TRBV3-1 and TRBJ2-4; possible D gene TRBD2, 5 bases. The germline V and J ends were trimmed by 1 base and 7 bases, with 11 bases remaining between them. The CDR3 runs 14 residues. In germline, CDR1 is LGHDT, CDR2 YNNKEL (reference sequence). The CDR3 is CASSQGGWRNIQYF. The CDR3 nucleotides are TGTGCCAGCAGCCAAGGAGGGTGGAGGAACATTCAGTACTTC.

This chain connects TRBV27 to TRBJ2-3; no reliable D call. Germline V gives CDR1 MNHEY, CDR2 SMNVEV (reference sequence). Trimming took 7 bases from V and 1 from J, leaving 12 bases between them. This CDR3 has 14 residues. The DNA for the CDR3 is TGTGCCAGCAAGGGCTCTCACGGCACAGATACGCAGTATTTT. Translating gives CASKGSHGTDTQYF.

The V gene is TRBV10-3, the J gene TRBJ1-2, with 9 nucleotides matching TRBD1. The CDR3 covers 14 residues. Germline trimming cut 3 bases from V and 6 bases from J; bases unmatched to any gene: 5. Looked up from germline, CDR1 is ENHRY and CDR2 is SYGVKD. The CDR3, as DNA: TGTGCCATCAGTGACTCACAGGGGGCGGATGGCTACACCTTC. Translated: CAISDSQGADGYTF.

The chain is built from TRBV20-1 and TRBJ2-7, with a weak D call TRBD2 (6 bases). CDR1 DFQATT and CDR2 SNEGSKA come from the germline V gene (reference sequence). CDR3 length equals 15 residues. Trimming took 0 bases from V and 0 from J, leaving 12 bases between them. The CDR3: CSARDLRTTSYEQYF. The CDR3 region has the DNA TGCAGTGCTAGAGATCTAAGGACTACCTCCTACGAGCAGTACTTC.

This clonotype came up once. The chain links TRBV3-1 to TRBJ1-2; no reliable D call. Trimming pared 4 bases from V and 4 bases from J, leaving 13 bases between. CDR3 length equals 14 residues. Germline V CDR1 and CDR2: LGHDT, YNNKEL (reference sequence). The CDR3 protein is CASSPRGDGYGYTF. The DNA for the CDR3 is TGTGCCAGCAGCCCCAGAGGTGACGGCTATGGCTACACCTTC.

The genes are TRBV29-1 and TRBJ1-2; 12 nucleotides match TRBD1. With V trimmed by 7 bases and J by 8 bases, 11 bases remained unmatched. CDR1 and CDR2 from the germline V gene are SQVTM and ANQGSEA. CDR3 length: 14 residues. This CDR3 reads CSASPGQGAWGYTF. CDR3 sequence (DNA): TGCAGCGCCTCACCGGGACAGGGGGCGTGGGGCTACACCTTC.

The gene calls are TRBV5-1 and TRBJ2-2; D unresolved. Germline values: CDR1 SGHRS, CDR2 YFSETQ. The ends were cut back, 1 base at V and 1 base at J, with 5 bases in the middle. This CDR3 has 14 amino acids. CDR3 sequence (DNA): TGCGCCAGCAGCTTGCAGCGGAACACCGGGGAGCTGTTTTTT. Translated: CASSLQRNTGELFF.